Described below is a single T cell receptor (beta chain) sequence and its context. What it recognizes is unknown. V was trimmed by 0 bases and J by 5 bases, leaving 22 bases between them. The CDR3 totals 17 residues. From germline, CDR1 is DFQATT and CDR2 SNEGSKA (reference sequence). These data originate in a study of T cells in Graves' hyperthyroidism and ophthalmopathy. As for the study in general: Peripheral blood sampling occurred at initial diagnosis, before any treatment. Whole-study findings and limits: Ophthalmopathy was distinguished from stable hyperthyroidism by 13 V-J signatures. Most thyroid clonotypes that were expanded above 0.001 also turned up in blood.

Amplification yielded TCR beta CDR3 regions, with RNA transcripts as the source. HTBI primers were used for first-round RT-PCR of the TCR CDR3. MiXCR, applied by TCRdb to the multiplex PCR reads, yields one record per CDR3 protein. Of fewer than 550,000 distinct CDR3 sequences detected, roughly 24% appear once; the ten largest clones hold approximately 11%. Each diagnosis was grounded in clinical symptoms, serum thyroxine and TRAb, thyroid ultrasound, and orbital computed tomography. The TCR comes from a woman under 40 with Graves' ophthalmopathy. Sequencing was done on a sample of blood. V is TRBV20-1 and J is TRBJ1-1; D is ambiguous. CDR3 residues: CSARDPVLQVTRTEAFF. The CDR3 DNA sequence: TGCAGTGCTAGAGATCCGGTTTTGCAGGTAACGAGAACTGAAGCTTTCTTT.